This record concerns one TCR beta chain sequence. Generated by immunoSEQ multiplex PCR, the TCRdb table keeps only in-frame clones and is missing some. Of some 140,000 clones listed, roughly four fifths are singletons. The data were obtained in a study of cytomegalovirus exposure and HLA in healthy donors. The germline V gene has CDR1 SGHVS and CDR2 FNYEAQ. This CDR3 comprises 17 residues. Trimming removed 1 base at V and 2 bases at J, with 15 bases between. The sequence came from a man aged 30-40 years in good health and CMV-seropositive. The sequencing input was PBMCs. The rearrangement uses TRBV7-6 and TRBJ1-3, with D maybe TRBD1 (5 bases). CDR3 DNA sequence: TGTGCCAGCAGCTTAGACAGGAACCCTTCTGCTGGAAACACCATATATTTT. It encodes CASSLDRNPSAGNTIYF.